The rows below give T cell receptor beta chains drawn from one sample of a study of blood T cell repertoires in COVID-19. The protocol was immunoSEQ multiplex PCR, while the TCRdb copy is restricted to in-frame clones and leaves out a portion. Here the sample spans approximately 440,000 clones, around 90% being singletons. Specimen: PBMCs or T cells enriched from blood (not recorded which). The source is a man younger than 35 who had recovered from COVID-19. Both conserved end residues are part of each CDR3. D genes are given only for firm matches. Clone size is stated in some rows and not others, as once, few, many or a class when expanded.

cdr3_nt cdr3_aa j_call clone_size v_call d_call
TGTGCCAGCAGTTTCCCCGGACCCGGGGGGCAGCCCCAGCATTTT CASSFPGPGGQPQHF TRBJ1-5 NA TRBV28 NA
TGTGCCAGCAGTTTACAGGGCCCCTACGAGCAGTACTTC CASSLQGPYEQYF TRBJ2-7 NA TRBV7-2 NA
TGTGCCATCAGTGAGTCAAGAGGACAGGAAGAAGCTTTCTTT CAISESRGQEEAFF TRBJ1-1 once TRBV10-3 TRBD1
TGTGCCAGCACCCCCACCTCTTCTGCTAGCGGGAGTTACGAGCAGTACTTC CASTPTSSASGSYEQYF TRBJ2-7 NA TRBV7-9 TRBD2
TGTGCCATCAGTAGAGGGGGCAGCCAAGAGACCCAGTACTTC CAISRGGSQETQYF TRBJ2-5 NA TRBV10-3 TRBD1
TGTGCCAGCAGCTTCGGGGGGCTGAGCGAGCAGTACTTC CASSFGGLSEQYF TRBJ2-7 NA TRBV5-6 NA
TGTGCCACCAGCAGAGATACGAAGTCTAGCGGGAGATACATGGGCTACGAGCAGTACTTC CATSRDTKSSGRYMGYEQYF TRBJ2-7 once TRBV15 TRBD2
TGTGCCACCAGCCGGGGGGTTCAAAGCTCCTACAATGAGCAGTTCTTC CATSRGVQSSYNEQFF TRBJ2-1 NA TRBV15 TRBD2
TGCGCCAGCAGTGAGTTTAGGCCGGGGTACAATGAGCAGTTCTTC CASSEFRPGYNEQFF TRBJ2-1 NA TRBV10-2 NA
TGTGCCAGCAGTGAGGGGGCCGGAGGCAATCAGCCCCAGCATTTT CASSEGAGGNQPQHF TRBJ1-5 NA TRBV6-4 NA
TGTGCCAGCAGCTTCGTACTAGCGGGAGTAGGGAATGAGCAGTTCTTC CASSFVLAGVGNEQFF TRBJ2-1 NA TRBV7-9 TRBD2
TGTGCCAGCACCCAGGGGAGGGACACTGAAGCTTTCTTT CASTQGRDTEAFF TRBJ1-1 NA TRBV18 NA